These T cell receptor beta chains were read from a single sample in a study of lymphopenia after photon versus proton radiotherapy. TCRdb keeps only in-frame clones here, not all; method: immunoSEQ multiplex PCR. Of tens of thousands of clones listed, roughly four fifths are singletons. The sample was peripheral blood, taken from a patient treated with photon-based radiotherapy. These receptors came from a woman aged 45 to 65 with pancreatic cancer. The CDR3 runs from the conserved cysteine through the conserved F or W. The D gene is left open where the match is weak. The listing skips clone size in some rows; elsewhere it reads once, few, many or a size class.

size	V	D	J	DNA	CDR3
once	TRBV5-6	-	TRBJ1-1	TGTGCCAGCAGCGCTCGGCAGGTGGGGAACACTGAAGCTTTCTTT	CASSARQVGNTEAFF
-	TRBV9	TRBD1	TRBJ2-1	TGTGCCAGCAGCGCCACAGGGGGCCCTTACAATGAGCAGTTCTTC	CASSATGGPYNEQFF
once	TRBV4-3	-	TRBJ2-7	TGCGCCAGCAGCCAAGAAAGGGCGGGCCCAACCTACGAGCAGTACTTC	CASSQERAGPTYEQYF
once	TRBV5-6	TRBD1	TRBJ1-2	TGTGCCAGCAGCTGGGGACCGGGACAGGGGAGTTCTCCCCTCTTC	CASSWGPGQGSSPLF
few	TRBV10-3	-	TRBJ1-5	TGTGCCATCAGTCCAGGGACGAATCAGCCCCAGCATTTT	CAISPGTNQPQHF
-	TRBV5-6	TRBD2	TRBJ2-2	TGTGCCAGCAGAGAAGCGGGAGGGCCTACCGGGGAGCTGTTTTTT	CASREAGGPTGELFF
-	TRBV6-5	-	TRBJ2-1	TGTGCCAGCAGCGCCTACAGGGGGGGAAATGAGCAGTTCTTC	CASSAYRGGNEQFF
-	TRBV7-3	TRBD2	TRBJ2-1	TGTGCCAGCAGTCCGATCGAGAGTAGCGGGGCCGAGCAGTTCTTC	CASSPIESSGAEQFF
once	TRBV19	TRBD1	TRBJ1-5	TGTGCCAGTAAGGTCAGGGGGGACGATCAGCCCCAGCATTTT	CASKVRGDDQPQHF
-	TRBV18	TRBD1	TRBJ2-5	TGTGCCAGCTCACGCCAGACAGGGGCAGAGACCCAGTACTTC	CASSRQTGAETQYF
-	TRBV29-1	TRBD2	TRBJ2-1	TGCAGCGTTGCGGGGACTAGCGGGGGTAGCTCCTACAATGAGCAGTTCTTC	CSVAGTSGGSSYNEQFF
-	TRBV2	TRBD1	TRBJ2-3	TGTGCCAGCAGCCTCGGACAGGGAGCAGATACGCAGTATTTT	CASSLGQGADTQYF
once	TRBV2	-	TRBJ2-3	TGTGCCAGCAGTGTGCCCTGGGATACAGATACGCAGTATTTT	CASSVPWDTDTQYF
-	TRBV29-1	-	TRBJ2-2	TGCAGCGCCAGTCCGGGACACATCAACACCGGGGAGCTGTTTTTT	CSASPGHINTGELFF
-	TRBV9	-	TRBJ1-4	TGTGCCAGCAGCGGCGGGCAGGCAACTAATGAAAAACTGTTTTTT	CASSGGQATNEKLFF
-	TRBV10-3	-	TRBJ2-3	TGTGCCATCAGTGAGTCCGAGACTAGCACAGATACGCAGTATTTT	CAISESETSTDTQYF
-	TRBV5-1	-	TRBJ1-1	TGCGCCAGCAGCTTAAACCGGAACACTGAAGCTTTCTTT	CASSLNRNTEAFF
-	TRBV7-2	TRBD2	TRBJ2-5	TGTGCCAGCAGCTTTGGAGGACTAGCGGGAAAAGGCGAGACCCAGTACTTC	CASSFGGLAGKGETQYF
-	TRBV14	-	TRBJ1-2	TGTGCCAGCAGCCAAACAATGGGCTATGGCTACACCTTC	CASSQTMGYGYTF
-	TRBV30	-	TRBJ2-1	TGTGCCTGGAGTCCTGGGACCCGGAGCTCCTACAATGAGCAGTTCTTC	CAWSPGTRSSYNEQFF